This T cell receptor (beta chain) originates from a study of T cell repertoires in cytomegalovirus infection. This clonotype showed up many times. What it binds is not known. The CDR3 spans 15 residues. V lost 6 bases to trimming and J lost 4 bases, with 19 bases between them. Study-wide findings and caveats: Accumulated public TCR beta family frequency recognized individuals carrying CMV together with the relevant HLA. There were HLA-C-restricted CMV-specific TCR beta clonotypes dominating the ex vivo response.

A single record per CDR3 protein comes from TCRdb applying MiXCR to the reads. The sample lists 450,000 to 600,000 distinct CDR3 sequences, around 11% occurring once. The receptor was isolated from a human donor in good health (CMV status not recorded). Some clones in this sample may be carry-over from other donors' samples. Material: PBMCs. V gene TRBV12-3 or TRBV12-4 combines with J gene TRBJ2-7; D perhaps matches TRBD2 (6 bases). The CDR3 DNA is TGTGCCAGCAGCCTCCGGGACGGGAGTCCTTACGAGCAGTACTTC. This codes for CASSLRDGSPYEQYF.